This T cell receptor beta chain was observed in a study of CD8+CD57+ T cells in acquired aplastic anemia. Study details: CD4+ and CD8+ cells, once sorted, gave DNA averaging roughly 3.2 ug. Study results and caveats: Levels of CD8+ Simpson's diversity were not significantly distinct in patients versus controls.

In patients chosen for sequencing, flow cytometry had shown CD8+CD57+ cell expansion. V gave up 7 bases and J gave up 3 bases; unmatched junction bases: 7. Germline assignment: CDR1 MNHEY and CDR2 SVGAGI. The CDR3 covers 14 residues. This clonotype has a count of ten or more. Its cognate antigen is unknown. Genomic DNA, serving as template, underwent TCR beta VDJ and CDR3 profiling. TCRdb fed the reads into MiXCR, producing one record per CDR3 protein. The sample yields 180,000 or so distinct CDR3 sequences, about 45% seen once. Material: sorted CD4+, CD8+, or CD8+CD57+ T cells (not recorded which) from PBMCs. The sequence derives from a human donor with aplastic anemia. This chain joins TRBV6-5 and TRBJ2-7, with TRBD1 identical over 9 bases. The CDR3 loop reads CASTRGQGYYEQYF. The CDR3, as DNA: TGTGCCAGCACCAGAGGACAGGGGTACTACGAGCAGTACTTC.